These 5 T cell receptor beta chains originate from one sample sequenced in a study of early T cells in non-severe SARS-CoV-2 infection. In TCRdb, the 5' RACE reads were re-called with MiXCR into one record per CDR3 protein. The sample lists about 60,000 distinct CDR3 sequences, around 9.9% occurring once. Input material: whole blood. The receptors come from an adult who was a healthcare worker with PCR-confirmed SARS-CoV-2 infection or an uninfected control (not recorded which).

This clonotype was seen more than once but under ten times. The J gene is TRBJ2-7, the V gene TRBV27; D is possibly TRBD1 or TRBD2 (5 bases each). Germline assignment: CDR1 MNHEY and CDR2 SMNVEV (reference sequence). V gave up 6 bases and J gave up 7 bases, with 19 bases separating them. The CDR3 runs to 14 residues. CDR3 residues: CASRRDGPYEEQYV. The CDR3 DNA reads as TGTGCCAGCAGACGGGACGGACCCTACGAGGAGCAGTACGTC.

Many counts were recorded for this clonotype. The chain carries TRBV6-1 and TRBJ2-1; 7 bases agree with TRBD1. Germline CDR1 MNHNS, CDR2 SASEGT. The length of the CDR3 is 15 residues. V shed 7 bases, J shed 15 bases, and the junction held 21 bases outside the gene matches. CDR3 bases: TGTGCCAGCACGATAGACAGGGTCAGCGAGAGCGGAGCGTTCTTC. Protein: CASTIDRVSESGAFF.

J is TRBJ2-2 and V is TRBV7-9; no reliable D call. The CDR3 is 13 residues long. The germline CDR1 and CDR2 sequences are SEHNR and FQNEAQ (reference sequence). The ends were cut back, 4 bases at V and 6 bases at J, with 9 bases in the middle. CDR3 sequence reads: CASSSRSAGELFF. Written as DNA, the CDR3 is TGTGCCAGCAGCTCACGTAGTGCCGGGGAGCTGTTTTTT.

This clonotype was picked up a small number of times. The V and J genes are TRBV4-1 and TRBJ2-7; D not certain. V was pared by 0 bases and J by 0 bases, with 12 bases between. Germline V gene lookup returns CDR1 MGHRA and CDR2 YSYEKL. This CDR3 region has 16 residues. The CDR3 DNA is TGCGCCAGCAGCCAAGAAGTTCAGGCTAGCTCCTACGAGCAGTACGTC. Residues: CASSQEVQASSYEQYV.

The chain uses TRBV10-3 and TRBJ2-5, with TRBD1 matching over 10 bases. This CDR3 has 15 residues. With V trimmed by 6 bases and J by 2 bases, 6 bases remained unmatched. Germline V gene sequence: CDR1 ENHRY, CDR2 SYGVKD. CDR3 nucleotide sequence: TGTGCCATCAGCGGACAGGGGGTACAGCAAGAGACCCAGTACTTC. Its protein is CAISGQGVQQETQYF.